This T cell receptor (beta chain) was identified during a study of long-term antiretroviral therapy in people with HIV. Donors needed at least one pre-ART PBMC sample plus at least two post-ART samples. Every specimen provided roughly 1-10 million cryopreserved PBMC before DNA extraction took place. Researchers report immunoSEQ v3.0 was run at survey level. Produced via immunoSEQ multiplex PCR; TCRdb's table is partial and in-frame only. Of 20,000 to 25,000 clones in the sample, approximately 81% were seen once. As regards this clone: The antigen is undetermined.

There are 15 residues in the CDR3. Deletions cut 7 bases from V and 4 bases from J, with 20 bases between. Germline loops: CDR1 SGHRS, CDR2 YFSETQ. General study results and limits: HIV repertoires showed narrower CDR3 length ranges than controls.

The receptor comes from a woman aged 45 to 65 with HIV. The genes are TRBV5-1 and TRBJ1-1; D might be TRBD1 (5 bases). Sequencing used unsorted PBMCs, obtained 1.9 years after starting antiretroviral therapy. CDR3 in amino acids: CASRVMGHGGTEAFF. The CDR3 DNA sequence: TGCGCCAGCCGAGTAATGGGGCACGGAGGCACTGAAGCTTTCTTT.